A few counts support the clone carrying this TCR beta chain. What it binds is unknown. This sample is part of a study of T cell repertoires in cytomegalovirus infection. As for the study in general: Epitope selection comprised recently identified HLA-C-restricted CMV epitopes and well-studied HLA-B-restricted CMV epitopes. Matching HLA type, along with CMV infection, was indicated by public TCR beta signatures. Study-wide results and limits: CMV-specific TCR beta clonotypes restricted by HLA-C dominated the ex vivo response. Accumulated public TCR beta family frequency recognized individuals carrying CMV together with the relevant HLA.

The CDR3 consists of 13 residues. Germline CDR1 SGHTA, CDR2 FQGNSA. Trimming took 2 bases from V and 5 from J, leaving 9 bases between them. MiXCR was run by TCRdb on the reads, yielding one entry per CDR3 protein. The sample consists of about 570,000 distinct CDR3 sequences, approximately 40% of them appearing once. The chain carries TRBV7-2 and TRBJ2-5; D not resolved. The sequence derives from a human donor in good health (CMV status not recorded). Some clones in this sample may be carry-over from other donors' samples. The specimen was cultured PBMCs, collected from culture after CMV antigen stimulation. The CDR3 bases are TGTGCCAGCAGCTTAATGTACCGGGAGACCCAGTACTTC. Translating gives CASSLMYRETQYF.